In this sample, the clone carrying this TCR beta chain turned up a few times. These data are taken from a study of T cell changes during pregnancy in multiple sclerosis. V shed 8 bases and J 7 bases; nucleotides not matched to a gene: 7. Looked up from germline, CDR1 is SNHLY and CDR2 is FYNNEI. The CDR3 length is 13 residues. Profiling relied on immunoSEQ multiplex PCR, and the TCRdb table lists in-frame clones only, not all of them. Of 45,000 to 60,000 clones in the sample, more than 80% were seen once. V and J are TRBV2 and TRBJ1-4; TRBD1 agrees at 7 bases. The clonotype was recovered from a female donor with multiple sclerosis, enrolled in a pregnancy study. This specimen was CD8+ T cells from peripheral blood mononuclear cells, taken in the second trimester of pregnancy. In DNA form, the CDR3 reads TGTGCCAGCCAAGGGGGCCAAAGTGAAAAACTGTTTTTT. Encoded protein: CASQGGQSEKLFF.